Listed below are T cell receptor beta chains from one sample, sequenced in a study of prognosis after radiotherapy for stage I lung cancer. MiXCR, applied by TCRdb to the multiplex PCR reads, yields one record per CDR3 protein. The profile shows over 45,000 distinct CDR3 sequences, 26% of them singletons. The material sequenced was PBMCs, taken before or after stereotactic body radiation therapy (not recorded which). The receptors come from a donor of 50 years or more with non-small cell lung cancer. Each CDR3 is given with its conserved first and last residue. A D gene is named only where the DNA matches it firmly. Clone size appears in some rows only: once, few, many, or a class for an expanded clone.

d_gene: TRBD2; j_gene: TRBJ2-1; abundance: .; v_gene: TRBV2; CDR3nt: TGTGCCATCAGCCCCTTGGCGGGGGGACCGCTAGAGCAGTTCTTC; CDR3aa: CAISPLAGGPLEQFF
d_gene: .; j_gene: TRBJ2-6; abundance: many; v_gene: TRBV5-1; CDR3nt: TGCGCCAGCAGCTTGGTTCAAACTGGGGCCAACGTCCTGACTTTC; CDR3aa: CASSLVQTGANVLTF
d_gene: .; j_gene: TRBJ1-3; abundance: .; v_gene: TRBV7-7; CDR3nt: TGTGCTACCAGCTTGTCAGGGGACCTAAGCACCATATATTTT; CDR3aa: CATSLSGDLSTIYF
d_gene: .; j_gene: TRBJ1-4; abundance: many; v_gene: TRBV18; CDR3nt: TGTGCCAGCTCACCAGGAGGGGTGGAATATGAAAAACTGTTTTTT; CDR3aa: CASSPGGVEYEKLFF
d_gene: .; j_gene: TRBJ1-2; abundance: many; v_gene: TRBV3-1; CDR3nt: TGTGCCAGCAGCCCGAGGGCCGACTATGGCTACACCTTC; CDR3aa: CASSPRADYGYTF
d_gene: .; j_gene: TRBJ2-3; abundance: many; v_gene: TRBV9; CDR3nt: TGTGCCAGCAGCGTCCAGGGTGCAGATACGCAGTATTTT; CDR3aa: CASSVQGADTQYF
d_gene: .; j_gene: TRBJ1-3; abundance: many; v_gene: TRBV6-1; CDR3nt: TGTGCCAGCAGCGAACCCCCTGGAAACACCATATATTTT; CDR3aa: CASSEPPGNTIYF
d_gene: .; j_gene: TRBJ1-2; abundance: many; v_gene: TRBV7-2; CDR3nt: TGTGCCAGCAGCTCCCCGACGGGCGAAGGCTACACCTTC; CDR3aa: CASSSPTGEGYTF
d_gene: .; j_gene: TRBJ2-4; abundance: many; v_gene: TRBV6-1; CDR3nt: TGTGCCAGCACTCCCGGGGCAGCCAAAAACATTCAGTACTTC; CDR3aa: CASTPGAAKNIQYF
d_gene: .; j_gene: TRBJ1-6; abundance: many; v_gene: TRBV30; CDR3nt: TGTGCCTGGAGACGGGACAAGAAGGATTCACCCCTCCACTTT; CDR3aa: CAWRRDKKDSPLHF
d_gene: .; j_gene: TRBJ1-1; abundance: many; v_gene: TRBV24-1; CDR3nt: TGTGCCACCAATTTCGGAACTGAAGCTTTCTTT; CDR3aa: CATNFGTEAFF
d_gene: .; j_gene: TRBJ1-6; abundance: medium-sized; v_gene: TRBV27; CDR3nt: TGTGCCAGCAGTTTGCCCGGGAGGGCCCTCCACTTT; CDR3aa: CASSLPGRALHF
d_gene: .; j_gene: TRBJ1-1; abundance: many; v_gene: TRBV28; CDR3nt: TGTGCCAGCAGTATCCAGGGGCGAAGAACTGAAGCTTTCTTT; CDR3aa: CASSIQGRRTEAFF
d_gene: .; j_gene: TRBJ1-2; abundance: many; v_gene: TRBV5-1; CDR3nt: TGCGCCAGCAGCTTGGGGTACGGATACTATGGCTACACCTTC; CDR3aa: CASSLGYGYYGYTF
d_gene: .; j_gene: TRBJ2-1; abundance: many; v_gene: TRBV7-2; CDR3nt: TGTGCCAGCAGCTTGGGAGTACCAGCGGAGCAGTTCTTC; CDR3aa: CASSLGVPAEQFF
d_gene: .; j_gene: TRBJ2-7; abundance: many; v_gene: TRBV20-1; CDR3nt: TGCAGTGCTACCAAGGACACGGCGACCTACGAGCAGTACTTC; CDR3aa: CSATKDTATYEQYF
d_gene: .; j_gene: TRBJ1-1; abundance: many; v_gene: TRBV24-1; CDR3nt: TGTGCCACCAGTGGGGGGGAAACGGGACGAGGTACTGAAGCTTTCTTT; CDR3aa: CATSGGETGRGTEAFF